These T cell receptor beta chains were read from a single sample in a study of blood T cell repertoires in COVID-19. Assay: immunoSEQ multiplex PCR; the TCRdb copy retains only in-frame clones and omits some. The sample includes about 220,000 clones, 83% seen only once; the top ten take 4.8%. Sequencing used PBMCs or T cells enriched from blood (not recorded which). These receptors all come from a woman between 50 and 59 years old who had been exposed to COVID-19. The CDR3 runs from the conserved cysteine through the conserved F or W. Fields, in order: V gene, clone size, J gene, D gene, CDR3 DNA, CDR3 protein. D genes are given only for firm matches. Not all rows give a size; the values are once, few, many and, for expanded clones, a class.

>TRBV6-5|-|TRBJ1-2|TRBD1
TGTGCCAGCAGTTACGACAGGGGGCTTTACGGCTACACCTTC
CASSYDRGLYGYTF
>TRBV28|-|TRBJ1-1|TRBD1
TGTGCCAGCAGTCAAACCTCACAGGGGAGTCGCACTGAAGCTTTCTTT
CASSQTSQGSRTEAFF
>TRBV6-5|-|TRBJ1-6|TRBD1
TGTGCCAGCAGGAGGACAGGGGAGGATTCACCCCTCCACTTT
CASRRTGEDSPLHF
>TRBV4-3|few|TRBJ1-4|-
TGCGCCAGCAGCCAACTCCCCCCGACACTGACTGCCACAGGGACGCGTGAAAAACTGTTTTTT
CASSQLPPTLTATGTREKLFF
>TRBV2|-|TRBJ2-1|-
TGTGCCAGCGCCTTCGCGCCCTACAATGAGCAGTTCTTC
CASAFAPYNEQFF
>TRBV5-1|-|TRBJ1-1|TRBD1
TGCGCCAGCAGCTTTGGTACAGGGGCCTCTGAAGCTTTCTTT
CASSFGTGASEAFF
>TRBV2|-|TRBJ1-1|-
TGTGCCAGCAGTATCCTCGAGGAGGGGAAGGGAGCTTTCTTT
CASSILEEGKGAFF
>TRBV9|-|TRBJ1-1|-
TGTGCCAGCAGCCCACGCTGGGCGAACACTGAAGCTTTCTTT
CASSPRWANTEAFF
>TRBV29-1|few|TRBJ1-1|-
TGCAGCGTTATAGCGGGCGCTACTGAAGCTTTCTTT
CSVIAGATEAFF
>TRBV24-1|-|TRBJ2-1|-
TGTGCCACCAGTGATAGGACAGAGCTCTACAATGAGCAGTTCTTC
CATSDRTELYNEQFF